The subject of this entry is one T cell receptor beta chain. Each CDR3 protein is one row after TCRdb ran MiXCR on the reads. The sample lists 80,000 to 100,000 distinct CDR3 sequences, roughly 31% occurring once. CDR1 is MNHEY, CDR2 SVGEGT, per germline. V was clipped by 0 bases and J by 7 bases; unmatched bases: 12. The CDR3 covers 18 residues. These data are taken from a study of type 1 regulatory T cells. For the study at large: This in vitro CD4 product, T-allo10, is enriched for Tr1 cells and alloantigen-specific.

Sequenced: CD4+ T cells, either the whole sample or a sorted fraction (not recorded which). This sequence originates from a human donor in good health. The rearrangement links TRBV6-2 or TRBV6-3 to TRBJ2-1; the match to TRBD2 covers 10 bases. The CDR3 bases are TGTGCCAGCAGTTACTCTCTTTGGGCTAGCGGGAGTAATAATGAGCAGTTCTTC. Translating gives CASSYSLWASGSNNEQFF.